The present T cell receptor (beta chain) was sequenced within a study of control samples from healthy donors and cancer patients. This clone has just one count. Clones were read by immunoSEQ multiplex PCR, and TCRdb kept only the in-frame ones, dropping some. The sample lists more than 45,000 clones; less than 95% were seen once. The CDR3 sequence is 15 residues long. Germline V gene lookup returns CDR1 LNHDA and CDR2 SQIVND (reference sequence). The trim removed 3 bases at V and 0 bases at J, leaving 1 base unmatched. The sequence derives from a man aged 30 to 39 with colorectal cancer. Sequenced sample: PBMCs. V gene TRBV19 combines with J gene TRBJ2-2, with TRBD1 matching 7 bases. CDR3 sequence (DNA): TGTGCCAGTAGTATGGGACAGACGAACACCGGGGAGCTGTTTTTT. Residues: CASSMGQTNTGELFF.